Included here is one TCR beta chain sequence, with context. Its antigen is currently unknown. Template switching incorporated UMIs with a 6-nucleotide sample barcode. TCRdb reanalyzed the 5' RACE reads, giving one entry per CDR3 protein sequence and no DNA. Its listing shows around 100,000 distinct CDR3 sequences. The CDR3 covers 16 residues. CDR1 is SGHTS, CDR2 YDEGEE, per germline. This sample is part of a study of monozygotic twins with inflammatory bowel disease. After skipping T cell sorting, the authors isolated total RNA from whole blood. Overall study findings and caveats: Compared with healthy twins, IBD patients shared fewer clonotypes with others, especially with disease activity.

The material sequenced was blood. This TCR came from a human donor with ulcerative colitis or Crohn's disease, or a healthy co-twin of an affected twin (not recorded which). The V call is TRBV5-8, the J call TRBJ2-7; the TCRdb D gene call, TRBD2, has no DNA to confirm it. CDR3 residues: CASSLPRLAASYEQYF.